The 24 T cell receptor beta chains listed next were all sequenced from one sample in a study of blood T cell repertoires in COVID-19. Repertoires were generated with immunoSEQ multiplex PCR, while TCRdb's copy carries only in-frame clones and drops some. The sample yields a few hundred thousand clones, about nine tenths seen once. Material for sequencing was peripheral blood. The receptors were gathered from a woman in her twenties or thirties with COVID-19, enrolled during active disease.

On this clone: Other nucleotide sequences in the sample specify the same CDR3. The V and J genes are TRBV9 and TRBJ1-1; D ambiguous. This CDR3 is 13 amino acids long. V was shortened by 0 bases and J by 2 bases, with 5 bases between the two germline ends. From germline, CDR1 is SGDLS and CDR2 YYNGEE. CDR3 protein: CASSVDLNTEAFF. The CDR3 coding sequence is TGTGCCAGCAGCGTAGATCTAAACACTGAAGCTTTCTTT. The full variable domain, in which reference TRBV9 and TRBJ1-1 provide the parts outside the CDR3, is DSGVTQTPKHLITATGQRVTLRCSPRSGDLSVYWYQQSLDQGLQFLIQYYNGEERAKGNILERFSAQQFPDLHSELNLSSLELGDSALYFCASSVDLNTEAFFGQGTRLTVV.

This clone was counted once. V gene TRBV4-1 combines with J gene TRBJ2-1, with D possibly TRBD2 on 5 matching bases. Germline CDR1 reads MGHRA; CDR2 reads YSYEKL. This CDR3 has 15 residues. V lost 0 bases and J 0 bases, leaving 6 bases between the germline ends. In nucleotides, the CDR3 is TGCGCCAGCAGCCAAGAGGGGAGCTCCTACAATGAGCAGTTCTTC. Its translation: CASSQEGSSYNEQFF.

V is TRBV4-1 and J is TRBJ1-4; D unresolved. V was shortened by 4 bases and J by 8 bases, with 8 bases between the two germline ends. The CDR3 runs 12 residues. Germline V gene sequence: CDR1 MGHRA, CDR2 YSYEKL. The CDR3 sequence: CASSRAGEKLFF. CDR3 sequence (DNA): TGCGCCAGCAGCCGGGCAGGAGAAAAACTGTTTTTT.

The chain joins TRBV24-1 to TRBJ2-5; tentatively, D is TRBD1 (5 bases). Germline CDR1 is KGHDR and CDR2 is SFDVKD. The CDR3 spans 17 residues. V lost 5 bases, J lost 2 bases, and 20 bases lay in between. CDR3 nucleotides: TGTGCCACCAGTGTTGCACCCATGTTAGGGGAACAAGAGACCCAGTACTTC. Translation gives CATSVAPMLGEQETQYF.

This clone was observed a handful of times. The chain combines TRBV19 with TRBJ2-6, with 9 bases lining up with TRBD1. Losses at the gene ends were 10 bases for V and 1 base for J; bases not matched to a gene: 5. Looked up from germline, CDR1 is LNHDA and CDR2 is SQIVND (reference sequence). The CDR3 runs 15 residues. The CDR3 DNA follows: TGTGCCACCTACGGGACAGGGTCTGGGGCCAACGTCCTGACTTTC. Amino acid sequence: CATYGTGSGANVLTF. The variable domain in full, completed from reference TRBV19 and TRBJ2-6, reads DGGITQSPKYLFRKEGQNVTLSCEQNLNHDAMYWYRQDPGQGLRLIYYSQIVNDFQKGDIAEGYSVSREKKESFPLTVTSAQKNPTAFYLCATYGTGSGANVLTFGAGSRLTVL.

The CDR3 is CSVEIIRVSGNTIYF. Written as DNA, the CDR3 is TGCAGCGTTGAAATAATCAGGGTGTCTGGAAACACCATATATTTT. V is TRBV29-1 and J is TRBJ1-3; D is perhaps TRBD1 (5 bases). The V gene's germline CDR1 is SQVTM and CDR2 ANQGSEA. V was shortened by 2 bases and J by 1 base, with 12 bases between the two germline ends. The CDR3 has 15 amino acids. The variable domain in full, with the rest retrieved from reference TRBV29-1 and TRBJ1-3, is SAVISQKPSRDICQRGTSLTIQCQVDSQVTMMFWYRQQPGQSLTLIATANQGSEATYESGFVIDKFPISRPNLTFSTLTVSNMSPEDSSIYLCSVEIIRVSGNTIYFGEGSWLTVV.

This chain connects TRBV28 to TRBJ2-2; tentatively, D is TRBD1 (8 bases). CDR3 size: 16 residues. Trimming shortened V by 2 bases and J by 5 bases, and 15 bases separated the two germline ends. Germline V lookup: CDR1 MDHEN, CDR2 SYDVKM. For the CDR3, the DNA is TGTGCCAGCAGTTTAATCGGACAGGGAGGGACCGGGGAGCTGTTTTTT. Amino acid sequence: CASSLIGQGGTGELFF.

In this sample, this clone turned up once. V gene TRBV27 combines with J gene TRBJ1-2; TRBD1 aligns across 7 bases. Per germline, CDR1 MNHEY and CDR2 SMNVEV (reference sequence). The CDR3 runs to 12 residues. V lost 5 bases to trimming and J lost 6 bases; unmatched junction nucleotides: 3. The CDR3 DNA reads as TGTGCCAGCAGTACAGGGGTGAATGGCTACACCTTC. It encodes CASSTGVNGYTF.

The chain joins TRBV5-4 to TRBJ2-1; 8 bases line up with TRBD2. This CDR3 contains 16 residues. The V and J ends lost 0 bases and 4 bases, in that order; junction bases with no gene match: 6. The germline CDR1 and CDR2 sequences are SGHNT and YYREEE (reference sequence). The CDR3 nucleotides read TGTGCCAGCAGCTTGGGTACGGGAGGGCTTTACAATGAGCAGTTCTTC. Translated: CASSLGTGGLYNEQFF.

The chain recombines TRBV29-1 with TRBJ2-3; D is ambiguous. Germline loops: CDR1 SQVTM, CDR2 ANQGSEA. With 6 bases removed from V and 2 bases from J, the gap between germline ends came to 15 bases. The CDR3 has 14 amino acids. The CDR3 DNA sequence: TGCAGCGTCCGAGACATGGCGAACACAGATACGCAGTATTTT. It translates to CSVRDMANTDTQYF.

The gene calls are TRBV27 and TRBJ1-1; 8 nucleotides align to TRBD1. The CDR3 spans 13 residues. Trimming cost V 2 bases and J 11 bases; bases outside gene matches: 7. Germline V gives CDR1 MNHEY, CDR2 SMNVEV (reference sequence). The CDR3 is CASSLMEDRAAFF. The CDR3 region has the DNA TGTGCCAGCAGTTTAATGGAGGACAGGGCTGCTTTCTTT.

By share, this clone counts as medium-sized. The identical CDR3 is also encoded by other nucleotide sequences in the sample. The gene calls are TRBV2 and TRBJ2-7; the D is unclear. The V and J ends lost 4 bases and 2 bases respectively, with 6 bases between them. CDR1 and CDR2 from the germline V gene are SNHLY and FYNNEI. The CDR3 runs 12 residues. CDR3 in DNA: TGTGCCAGCAGTGGCGAGCCCTACGAGCAGTACTTC. It codes for CASSGEPYEQYF.

The chain combines TRBV6-5 with TRBJ1-4; 12 bases are shared with TRBD1. The CDR3 runs to 15 residues. Losses at the gene ends were 7 bases for V and 8 bases for J; bases not matched to a gene: 8. The germline V gene encodes CDR1 MNHEY and CDR2 SVGAGI. DNA of the CDR3: TGTGCCAGCACCGCTGGGGACAGGGGGCTGGAAAAACTGTTTTTT. Protein sequence: CASTAGDRGLEKLFF.

The chain uses TRBV14 and TRBJ2-1, with 7 nucleotides matching TRBD2. After removal of 1 base from V and 7 bases from J, the junction contained 7 bases not matched to a gene. This CDR3 is built from 15 residues. Germline-derived CDR1 and CDR2 are SGHDN and FVKESK. The CDR3 here is CASSQGTSLRNEQFF. The CDR3 DNA is TGTGCCAGCAGCCAAGGGACTAGTTTAAGGAATGAGCAGTTCTTC.

The chain is built from TRBV19 and TRBJ2-2; tentatively, D is TRBD2 (6 bases). V was clipped by 4 bases and J by 4 bases, with 10 bases between them. Looked up from germline, CDR1 is LNHDA and CDR2 is SQIVND (reference sequence). The CDR3 contains 14 residues. The CDR3 reads CASSKEGTTGELFF. The DNA of the CDR3 is TGTGCCAGTAGTAAGGAGGGGACCACCGGGGAGCTGTTTTTT. Looking up the rest from reference TRBV19 and TRBJ2-2 gives the full variable domain: DGGITQSPKYLFRKEGQNVTLSCEQNLNHDAMYWYRQDPGQGLRLIYYSQIVNDFQKGDIAEGYSVSREKKESFPLTVTSAQKNPTAFYLCASSKEGTTGELFFGEGSRLTVL.

The gene calls are TRBV5-5 and TRBJ2-7, with 9 bases matching TRBD2. The CDR3 is made up of 15 amino acids. V lost 1 base to trimming and J lost 2 bases; unmatched junction nucleotides: 4. The germline gives CDR1 SGHKS, CDR2 YYEKEE (reference sequence). The CDR3 nucleotides are TGTGCCAGCAGCTTGTGGCTAGCGGGGACCTACGAGCAGTACTTC. Its translation is CASSLWLAGTYEQYF.

V usage is TRBV5-1 and J usage is TRBJ2-1, with 10 bases aligning to TRBD2. Unmatched junction bases numbered 7, after V lost 3 bases and J lost 10 bases. The germline gives CDR1 SGHRS, CDR2 YFSETQ. The CDR3 is 14 amino acids. CDR3 loop: CASSSPGLAREQFF. The CDR3 DNA is TGCGCCAGCAGCTCACCGGGACTAGCGAGGGAGCAGTTCTTC.

V is TRBV6-5 and J is TRBJ1-1; 7 nucleotides line up with TRBD1. The V and J ends lost 9 bases and 4 bases, in that order; junction bases with no gene match: 8. CDR3 length: 13 amino acids. The germline V gene encodes CDR1 MNHEY and CDR2 SVGAGI. The CDR3 DNA follows: TGTGCCAGTACCGGGACAGCTTTCACTGAAGCTTTCTTT. Its protein product is CASTGTAFTEAFF.

For this clone: A junction boundary mismatches the germline segment, possibly from a read error. The CDR3 loop reads CASSEDGTVYGYTF. In DNA form, the CDR3 reads TGTGCCAGCAGCGAAGACGGGACAGTCTATGGCTACACCTTC. The rearrangement uses TRBV2 and TRBJ1-2; 7 bases match TRBD1. Per the germline V gene, CDR1 is SNHLY and CDR2 is FYNNEI. This CDR3 has 14 residues. The full variable domain, rest sourced from reference TRBV2 and TRBJ1-2, is EPEVTQTPSHQVTQMGQEVILRCVPISNHLYFYWYRQILGQKVEFLVSFYNNEISEKSEIFDDQFSVERPDGSNFTLKIRSTKLEDSAMYFCASSEDGTVYGYTFGSGTRLTVV.

V usage is TRBV9 and J usage is TRBJ1-5; no clear D gene. In germline, CDR1 is SGDLS, CDR2 YYNGEE. The CDR3 length is 16 residues. The V gene lost 0 bases and the J gene lost 8 bases, with 18 bases spanning the gap. CDR3 nucleotide sequence: TGTGCCAGCAGCGTAGGGCTTCAACCCAGACGGGAGCCCCAGCATTTT. It codes for CASSVGLQPRREPQHF.

The J gene is TRBJ1-1, the V gene TRBV11-2; D possibly corresponds to TRBD1 (6 bases). The CDR3 contains 13 residues. Trimming shortened V by 4 bases and J by 1 base, and 7 bases separated the two germline ends. The germline CDR1 and CDR2 sequences are SGHAT and FQNNGV. In DNA form, the CDR3 reads TGTGCCAGCAGCTGGACAGCGAACACTGAAGCTTTCTTT. Translated, it gives CASSWTANTEAFF.

The genes are TRBV24-1 and TRBJ1-1; D is perhaps TRBD1 (5 bases). The CDR3 is made up of 14 amino acids. The ends were cut back, 7 bases at V and 3 bases at J, with 14 bases in the middle. Germline assignment: CDR1 KGHDR and CDR2 SFDVKD. CDR3 bases: TGTGCCACCAGGGGTACAGGTCTGGACACTGAAGCTTTCTTT. This translates into CATRGTGLDTEAFF.

This clone was picked up many times. The chain combines TRBV30 with TRBJ2-3, with TRBD2 matching over 9 bases. The CDR3 contains 14 residues. The V gene end was trimmed by 5 bases and the J gene end by 5 bases; junction bases not matched to a gene: 8. The germline gives CDR1 GTSNPN, CDR2 SVGIG (reference sequence). CDR3 nucleotide sequence: TGTGCCTGGGGGGTAGCGGGAGAAATAGATACGCAGTATTTT. It yields the protein CAWGVAGEIDTQYF.

The chain has TRBV25-1 and TRBJ1-2; 8 bases align to TRBD1. The CDR3 consists of 13 residues. With V trimmed by 4 bases and J by 6 bases, 4 bases remained unmatched. Germline CDR1 and CDR2: MGHDK and SYGVNS. CDR3 in amino acids: CASSAGQGHGYTF. In DNA form, the CDR3 reads TGTGCCAGCAGTGCAGGACAGGGCCATGGCTACACCTTC.